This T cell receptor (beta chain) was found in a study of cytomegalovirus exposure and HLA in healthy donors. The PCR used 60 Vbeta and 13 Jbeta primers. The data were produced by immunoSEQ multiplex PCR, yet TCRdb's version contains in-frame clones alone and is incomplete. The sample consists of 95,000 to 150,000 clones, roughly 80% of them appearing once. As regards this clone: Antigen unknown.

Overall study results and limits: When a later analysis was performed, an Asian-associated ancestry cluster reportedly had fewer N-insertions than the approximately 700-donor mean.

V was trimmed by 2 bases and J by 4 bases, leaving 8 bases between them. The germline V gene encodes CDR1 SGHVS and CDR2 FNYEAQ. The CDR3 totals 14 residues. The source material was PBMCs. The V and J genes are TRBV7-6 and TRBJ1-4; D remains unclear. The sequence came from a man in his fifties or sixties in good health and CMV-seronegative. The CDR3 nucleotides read TGTGCCAGCAGCTTAAGGGCGGGTAATGAAAAACTGTTTTTT. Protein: CASSLRAGNEKLFF.